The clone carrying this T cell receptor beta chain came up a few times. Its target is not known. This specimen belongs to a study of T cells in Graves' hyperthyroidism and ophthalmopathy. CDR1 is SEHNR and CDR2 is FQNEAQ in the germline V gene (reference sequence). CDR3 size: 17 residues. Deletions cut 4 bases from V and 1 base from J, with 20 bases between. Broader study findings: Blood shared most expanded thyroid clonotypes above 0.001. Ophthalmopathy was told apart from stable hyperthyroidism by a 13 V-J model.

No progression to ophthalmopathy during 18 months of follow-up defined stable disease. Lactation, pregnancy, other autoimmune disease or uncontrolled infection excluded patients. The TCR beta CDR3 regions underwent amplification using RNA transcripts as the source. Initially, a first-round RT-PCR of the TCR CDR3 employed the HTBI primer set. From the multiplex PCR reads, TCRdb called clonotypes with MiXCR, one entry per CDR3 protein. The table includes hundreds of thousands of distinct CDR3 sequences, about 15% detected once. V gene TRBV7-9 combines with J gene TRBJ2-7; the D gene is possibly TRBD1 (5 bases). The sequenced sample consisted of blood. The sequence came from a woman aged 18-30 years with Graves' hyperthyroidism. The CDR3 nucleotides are TGTGCCAGCAGCTCATACCTGGTTAGACAGAATTCCTACGAGCAGTACTTC. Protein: CASSSYLVRQNSYEQYF.